These 18 T cell receptor beta chains originate from one sample sequenced in a study of T cell changes during pregnancy in multiple sclerosis. Only in-frame clones appear in the TCRdb table, and some are missing; sequencing was by immunoSEQ multiplex PCR. The sample includes 15,000 to 20,000 clones, approximately 87% of them seen just once. The source was CD8+ T cells from peripheral blood mononuclear cells, collected in the third trimester of pregnancy. The receptor source for this set is a female donor in good health, enrolled as a control in a pregnancy study.

The J gene is TRBJ2-3, the V gene TRBV2; no clear D. From germline, CDR1 is SNHLY and CDR2 FYNNEI. Deletions cut 6 bases from V and 6 bases from J, with 10 bases between. This CDR3 contains 12 residues. CDR3 sequence reads: CASRERLDTQYF. The CDR3 region has the DNA TGTGCCAGCAGAGAGCGCCTGGATACGCAGTATTTT.

This clone was seen more than once but under ten times. This CDR3 is also generated by other DNA sequences in the sample. The chain has TRBV13 and TRBJ2-5; a weak D match, TRBD2 (5 bases). The CDR3 runs 14 residues. Germline V lookup: CDR1 PRHDT, CDR2 FYEKMQ (reference sequence). The ends were cut back, 0 bases at V and 2 bases at J, with 7 bases in the middle. The CDR3 here is CASSLGTRQETQYF. Here the CDR3 DNA reads TGTGCCAGCAGCTTAGGAACTAGACAAGAGACCCAGTACTTC.

J is TRBJ2-7 and V is TRBV5-6; 9 positions agree with TRBD2. V was pared by 2 bases and J by 4 bases, with 7 bases of the junction left unmatched. The CDR3 is 15 residues long. Germline CDR1 SGHDT, CDR2 YYEEEE. DNA for the CDR3: TGTGCCAGCAGCTTTAGCGGGAGTCCTGAGTACGAGCAGTACTTC. Translation: CASSFSGSPEYEQYF. Supplemented by reference TRBV5-6 and TRBJ2-7, the full variable domain reads DAGVTQSPTHLIKTRGQQVTLRCSPKSGHDTVSWYQQALGQGPQFIFQYYEEEERQRGNFPDRFSGHQFPNYSSELNVNALLLGDSALYLCASSFSGSPEYEQYFGPGTRLTVT.

Turning to this clone: The sample carries other DNA sequences with the same CDR3. The chain combines TRBV5-6 with TRBJ1-1, with 7 bases identical to TRBD1. The CDR3 has 12 residues. Germline CDR1 SGHDT, CDR2 YYEEEE. V gave up 4 bases and J gave up 5 bases; unmatched junction bases: 2. The CDR3 loop reads CASSLRGTEAFF. The DNA for the CDR3 is TGTGCCAGCAGCCTCAGGGGGACTGAAGCTTTCTTT.

This rearrangement joins TRBV9 to TRBJ2-7, with TRBD2 matching 7 bases. This CDR3 has 14 amino acids. Germline CDR1 reads SGDLS; CDR2 reads YYNGEE. V was pared by 3 bases and J by 0 bases, with 3 bases of the junction left unmatched. CDR3: CASSATSDSYEQYF. The CDR3 bases are TGTGCCAGCAGCGCAACTAGCGACTCCTACGAGCAGTACTTC.

This clone appeared a few times. The chain uses TRBV20-1 and TRBJ2-7; D is possibly TRBD1 (6 bases). Germline CDR1 DFQATT, CDR2 SNEGSKA (reference sequence). The ends were cut back, 8 bases at V and 1 base at J, with 9 bases in the middle. The CDR3 spans 11 residues. As DNA, the CDR3 is TGCAGTACCAGGGGATCCTACGAGCAGTACTTC. This encodes CSTRGSYEQYF.

This rearrangement joins TRBV9 to TRBJ2-3; the match to TRBD2 covers 10 bases. Per the germline V gene, CDR1 is SGDLS and CDR2 is YYNGEE. This CDR3 contains 15 residues. The trim removed 3 bases at V and 4 bases at J, leaving 5 bases unmatched. In nucleotides, the CDR3 is TGTGCCAGCAGCGAGAGCGGGAGGGCCGCAGATACGCAGTATTTT. Its translation is CASSESGRAADTQYF.

The V gene is TRBV28, the J gene TRBJ2-1, with a tentative D call TRBD1 (6 bases). Trimming stripped 5 bases from V and 4 bases from J, with 15 bases between. This CDR3 has 15 amino acids. CDR1 MDHEN and CDR2 SYDVKM come from the germline V gene. CDR3 protein: CASSPNPDRYNEQFF. The CDR3 region has the DNA TGTGCCAGCAGTCCAAATCCGGACAGATACAATGAGCAGTTCTTC.

The V call is TRBV6-6, the J call TRBJ1-1; possible D gene TRBD1, 6 bases. The V and J ends lost 10 bases and 8 bases respectively, with 26 bases between them. This CDR3 has 15 amino acids. The germline gives CDR1 MNHNY, CDR2 SVGAGI (reference sequence). The CDR3 loop reads CATQRLDSFIGEAFF. CDR3 DNA sequence: TGTGCCACACAACGTTTGGACAGTTTTATTGGGGAAGCTTTCTTT.

The chain couples TRBV9 to TRBJ2-3, with 10 bases fitting TRBD2. The CDR3 runs 16 residues. Germline CDR1 and CDR2: SGDLS and YYNGEE. V was pared by 0 bases and J by 4 bases, with 5 bases of the junction left unmatched. The CDR3 sequence is CASSVEGLAVADTQYF. In DNA, the CDR3 is TGTGCCAGCAGCGTAGAAGGACTAGCGGTGGCAGATACGCAGTATTTT. Variable domain in full (rest from reference TRBV9 and TRBJ2-3): DSGVTQTPKHLITATGQRVTLRCSPRSGDLSVYWYQQSLDQGLQFLIQYYNGEERAKGNILERFSAQQFPDLHSELNLSSLELGDSALYFCASSVEGLAVADTQYFGPGTRLTVL.

The chain couples TRBV4-1 to TRBJ2-1; possible D gene TRBD2, 6 bases. The germline gives CDR1 MGHRA, CDR2 YSYEKL. The CDR3 runs 16 residues. The germline V and J ends were trimmed by 0 bases and 0 bases, with 9 bases remaining between them. CDR3 region: CASSQEPGSSYNEQFF. The CDR3 DNA follows: TGCGCCAGCAGCCAAGAGCCCGGGAGCTCCTACAATGAGCAGTTCTTC.

A single count supports this clone. V gene TRBV28 combines with J gene TRBJ2-7, with TRBD2 matching 13 bases. V shed 6 bases, J shed 1 base, and the junction held 0 bases outside the gene matches. The CDR3 has 14 amino acids. From germline, CDR1 is MDHEN and CDR2 SYDVKM. The DNA of the CDR3 is TGTGCCAGCAGGACTAGCGGGGGGTCCTACGAGCAGTACTTC. Translated, it gives CASRTSGGSYEQYF.

This chain uses TRBV5-4 with TRBJ2-1, with TRBD2 matching over 8 bases. Trimming removed 0 bases from V and 3 bases from J; junction bases left unmatched: 2. Germline CDR1 is SGHNT and CDR2 is YYREEE (reference sequence). CDR3 size: 15 residues. CDR3 sequence: CASSLATSVYNEQFF. DNA for the CDR3: TGTGCCAGCAGCTTGGCGACTAGCGTCTACAATGAGCAGTTCTTC.

This clone was picked up one time. V gene TRBV27 combines with J gene TRBJ1-1, with D unresolved. The length of the CDR3 is 14 residues. V was pared by 4 bases and J by 2 bases, with 11 bases between. Germline CDR1 MNHEY, CDR2 SMNVEV (reference sequence). CDR3 in amino acids: CASSWGGLNTEAFF. CDR3 coding DNA: TGTGCCAGCAGTTGGGGAGGTTTAAACACTGAAGCTTTCTTT.

V is TRBV6-5 and J is TRBJ2-2; 11 bases match TRBD1. CDR3 size: 13 residues. Germline CDR1 and CDR2: MNHEY and SVGAGI. J was trimmed by 7 bases and V by 8 bases; bases with no gene match: 3. Written as DNA, the CDR3 is TGTGCCAGCGGGACAGGGGGAGTCGGGGAGCTGTTTTTT. Its translation is CASGTGGVGELFF.

The V gene is TRBV2, the J gene TRBJ1-4; no clear D. V gave up 2 bases and J gave up 5 bases, with 12 bases separating them. This CDR3 has 15 amino acids. Germline V CDR1 and CDR2: SNHLY, FYNNEI. Here the CDR3 reads CASSENWADNEKLFF. CDR3 nucleotides: TGTGCCAGCAGTGAAAATTGGGCAGACAATGAAAAACTGTTTTTT. Looking up the rest from reference TRBV2 and TRBJ1-4 gives the full variable domain: EPEVTQTPSHQVTQMGQEVILRCVPISNHLYFYWYRQILGQKVEFLVSFYNNEISEKSEIFDDQFSVERPDGSNFTLKIRSTKLEDSAMYFCASSENWADNEKLFFGSGTQLSVL.

J is TRBJ2-1 and V is TRBV9, with 7 bases that match TRBD2. The CDR3 length is 14 residues. From germline, CDR1 is SGDLS and CDR2 YYNGEE. J lost 6 bases, V lost 6 bases, and 9 bases had no gene match. CDR3 DNA sequence: TGTGCCAGCACTGGGGGGGAAGCTATCAATGAGCAGTTCTTC. It yields the protein CASTGGEAINEQFF. Combining the CDR3 with reference TRBV9 and TRBJ2-1 gives the whole variable domain DSGVTQTPKHLITATGQRVTLRCSPRSGDLSVYWYQQSLDQGLQFLIQYYNGEERAKGNILERFSAQQFPDLHSELNLSSLELGDSALYFCASTGGEAINEQFFGPGTRLTVL.

The chain employs TRBV6-5 and TRBJ2-3; 12 bases are a match to TRBD1. This CDR3 contains 15 residues. Germline V gene data show CDR1 as MNHEY and CDR2 as SVGAGI. J gave up 4 bases and V 2 bases, and 1 base lay outside the gene matches. The CDR3 here is CASSYGTGGADTQYF. As DNA, the CDR3 is TGTGCCAGCAGTTACGGGACAGGGGGCGCAGATACGCAGTATTTT.